The text below deals with one T cell receptor beta chain. TCRdb re-called the 5' RACE reads with MiXCR, one entry per CDR3 protein. Counted here are 1.5 million to 2 million distinct CDR3 sequences, less than 40% occurring once; the ten biggest clones make up more than 0.25%. These data are taken from a study of identical twins. Unmatched junction bases numbered 7, after V lost 3 bases and J lost 3 bases. The CDR3 contains 16 residues. Germline loops: CDR1 ENHRY, CDR2 SYGVKD. The chain joins TRBV10-3 to TRBJ1-4; TRBD1 matches at 7 bases. The clonotype was recovered from a newborn girl in good health. The sequenced material came from cord blood. Here the CDR3 DNA reads TGTGCCATCAGTGACCGAGACAGGGCCGCTAATGAAAAACTGTTTTTT. Protein sequence: CAISDRDRAANEKLFF.